This entry concerns a single TCR beta chain. The record originates from a study of OX40 agonist ivuxolimab in advanced cancers. The table came from immunoSEQ multiplex PCR; TCRdb's copy has only in-frame clones and leaves some out. Of around 34,000 clones listed, roughly nine tenths are singletons. V lost 1 base and J 6 bases, leaving 12 bases between the germline ends. The germline gives CDR1 SEHNR, CDR2 FQNEAQ (reference sequence). There are 14 residues in the CDR3. V is TRBV7-9 and J is TRBJ1-1; the D is unclear. The sample was CD4+ or CD8+ T cells sorted from blood, taken in a trial of the OX40 agonist ivuxolimab. The TCR sequence derives from an adult with an advanced solid tumor such as melanoma, head and neck, liver or kidney cancer. CDR3 residues: CASSLVGQIAEAFF. In DNA form, the CDR3 reads TGTGCCAGCAGCTTAGTAGGGCAGATCGCTGAAGCTTTCTTT.